Listed below are T cell receptor beta chains from one sample, sequenced in a study of T cells in Graves' hyperthyroidism and ophthalmopathy. TCRdb passed the multiplex PCR reads through MiXCR, listing each CDR3 protein once. Of hundreds of thousands of distinct CDR3 sequences in the sample, around 20% were seen once. Sequencing used blood. The origin of the receptors is a man aged 25 to 45 with Graves' ophthalmopathy. Each CDR3 is given with its conserved first and last residue. D genes are given only for firm matches.

d_call	v_call	j_call	cdr3_aa
NA	TRBV6-1	TRBJ2-7	CASSSAPQYYEQYF
NA	TRBV6-1	TRBJ2-3	CVSSSSGTASDTQYF
TRBD1	TRBV5-6	TRBJ2-4	CASSSDRRLSNIQYF
NA	TRBV30	TRBJ1-3	CAWSLGVVAGNTIYF
NA	TRBV10-1	TRBJ2-1	CASSESTSLEQFF
TRBD2	TRBV9	TRBJ2-3	CASSAYKSGGRTDTQYF
NA	TRBV10-3	TRBJ1-5	CAISESDQPQHF
NA	TRBV6-1	TRBJ1-2	CATKPGAVGGRGYTF
TRBD1	TRBV10-3	TRBJ1-1	CAISAGQVGEAFF
NA	TRBV11-3	TRBJ2-1	CASSLGGPPSYNEQFF
NA	TRBV10-2	TRBJ2-1	CASHGGGNEQFF
NA	TRBV12-3/TRBV12-4	TRBJ2-1	CASSSGILTSSYNEQFF
TRBD2	TRBV5-1	TRBJ2-1	CANSLGGSAYNEQFF
NA	TRBV7-8	TRBJ1-1	CASSLGRQQAFF
NA	TRBV28	TRBJ2-7	CASSNLSRAYEQYF
NA	TRBV20-1	TRBJ1-5	CSARDRVGNQPQHF
TRBD1	TRBV28	TRBJ2-5	CASSVQTGGRETQYF